This is a list of T cell receptor beta chains from one sample in a study of T cell repertoires and HLA-DP antigens. Clones were sequenced by immunoSEQ multiplex PCR, and TCRdb holds only the in-frame ones, with some missing. This sample has about 89,000 clones, with roughly 86% found just once. Antigens of these TCRs are unknown. The source material was CD4+ T cells from PBMCs. These receptors were taken from a man aged 45 to 65 in good health and CMV-seronegative. The CDR3 runs from the conserved cysteine through the conserved F or W. The D gene is left open where the match is weak. Size is omitted from some rows. Given values are once, few, many or a class for expanded clones.

j_call: TRBJ2-7
v_call: TRBV27
clone_size: NA
cdr3_length: 16
d_call: TRBD2
cdr3_nt: TGTGCCAGCAGCCTCCGACTAGCGGGAGGGTTTAACGAGCAGTACTTC
cdr3_aa: CASSLRLAGGFNEQYF

j_call: TRBJ2-7
v_call: TRBV6-5
clone_size: once
cdr3_length: 16
d_call: TRBD2
cdr3_nt: TGTGCCAGCAGTTACTCGAGCGGGACTAGCGGTTACGAGCAGTACTTC
cdr3_aa: CASSYSSGTSGYEQYF

j_call: TRBJ2-3
v_call: TRBV23-1
clone_size: NA
cdr3_length: 13
d_call: NA
cdr3_nt: TGCGCCAGCACACGGGACAGCACAGATACGCAGTATTTT
cdr3_aa: CASTRDSTDTQYF

j_call: TRBJ2-7
v_call: TRBV5-1
clone_size: NA
cdr3_length: 14
d_call: TRBD2
cdr3_nt: TGCGCCAGCACAAGGACTAGCGGGAGTTACGAGCAGTACTTC
cdr3_aa: CASTRTSGSYEQYF

j_call: TRBJ1-1
v_call: TRBV18
clone_size: NA
cdr3_length: 15
d_call: NA
cdr3_nt: TGTGCCAGCTCTCCGGCCCGAGGGCTATCTCCTGAAGCTTTCTTT
cdr3_aa: CASSPARGLSPEAFF

j_call: TRBJ1-1
v_call: TRBV7-9
clone_size: NA
cdr3_length: 15
d_call: TRBD1
cdr3_nt: TGTGCCAGCAGCTTAGAGGGACAGGCTTGGACTGAAGCTTTCTTT
cdr3_aa: CASSLEGQAWTEAFF

j_call: TRBJ2-5
v_call: TRBV7-2
clone_size: NA
cdr3_length: 15
d_call: NA
cdr3_nt: TGTGCCAGCAGCTTCCGCGGGAATTTCCAAGAGACCCAGTACTTC
cdr3_aa: CASSFRGNFQETQYF

j_call: TRBJ2-7
v_call: TRBV5-4
clone_size: NA
cdr3_length: 13
d_call: NA
cdr3_nt: TGTGCCAGCAGCATACCCGGGACCACAGAGCAGTACTTC
cdr3_aa: CASSIPGTTEQYF

j_call: TRBJ2-5
v_call: TRBV19
clone_size: NA
cdr3_length: 14
d_call: NA
cdr3_nt: TGTGCCAGTAGTATGGGACAAAGACAAGAGACCCAGTACTTC
cdr3_aa: CASSMGQRQETQYF

j_call: TRBJ2-1
v_call: TRBV20-1
clone_size: NA
cdr3_length: 10
d_call: NA
cdr3_nt: TGCAGTGCAAGAGCTAATGAGCAGTTCTTC
cdr3_aa: CSARANEQFF

j_call: TRBJ1-2
v_call: TRBV28
clone_size: few
cdr3_length: 14
d_call: NA
cdr3_nt: TGTGCCAGCAGTTTAGGCAGAGTCTTCTATGGCTACACCTTC
cdr3_aa: CASSLGRVFYGYTF

j_call: TRBJ2-5
v_call: TRBV5-4
clone_size: NA
cdr3_length: 13
d_call: TRBD1
cdr3_nt: TGTGCCAGCAGCCGGGACAGGGGAGAGACCCAGTACTTC
cdr3_aa: CASSRDRGETQYF

j_call: TRBJ1-1
v_call: TRBV6-6
clone_size: NA
cdr3_length: 14
d_call: NA
cdr3_nt: TGTGCCAGCACCAACGACAGGACGAACACTGAAGCTTTCTTT
cdr3_aa: CASTNDRTNTEAFF

j_call: TRBJ2-7
v_call: TRBV19
clone_size: NA
cdr3_length: 14
d_call: TRBD1
cdr3_nt: TGTGCCAGTAGTACTCGGACAGGGGGCTACGAGCAGTACTTC
cdr3_aa: CASSTRTGGYEQYF

j_call: TRBJ2-5
v_call: TRBV4-3
clone_size: NA
cdr3_length: 15
d_call: NA
cdr3_nt: TGCGCCAGCAGCCAAGGGACCTTTATGGGAGAGACCCAGTACTTC
cdr3_aa: CASSQGTFMGETQYF

j_call: TRBJ2-1
v_call: TRBV9
clone_size: NA
cdr3_length: 15
d_call: TRBD1
cdr3_nt: TGTGCCAGCAGCGCCGGGACAGGGTCGTACAATGAGCAGTTCTTC
cdr3_aa: CASSAGTGSYNEQFF

j_call: TRBJ2-5
v_call: TRBV6-1
clone_size: once
cdr3_length: 15
d_call: NA
cdr3_nt: TGTGCCAGCAGTGGAGGCATCAGGGGCTCCGATACCCAGTACTTC
cdr3_aa: CASSGGIRGSDTQYF

j_call: TRBJ1-1
v_call: TRBV7-8
clone_size: NA
cdr3_length: 15
d_call: NA
cdr3_nt: TGTGCCAGCAGCTTACCAGCGTCCCTGAACACTGAAGCTTTCTTT
cdr3_aa: CASSLPASLNTEAFF

j_call: TRBJ2-6
v_call: TRBV6-5
clone_size: NA
cdr3_length: 15
d_call: NA
cdr3_nt: TGTGCCAGCAGTCACAGGGTCTCCGGGGCCAACGTCCTGACTTTC
cdr3_aa: CASSHRVSGANVLTF

j_call: TRBJ1-2
v_call: TRBV5-1
clone_size: NA
cdr3_length: 12
d_call: NA
cdr3_nt: TGCGCCAGCAGCTTGGAAGGGCGAGGCTACACCTTC
cdr3_aa: CASSLEGRGYTF

j_call: TRBJ2-7
v_call: TRBV9
clone_size: NA
cdr3_length: 13
d_call: NA
cdr3_nt: TGTGCCAGCAGCGTAGCGCCCCCCAACGAGCAGTACTTC
cdr3_aa: CASSVAPPNEQYF

j_call: TRBJ2-2
v_call: TRBV18
clone_size: once
cdr3_length: 15
d_call: NA
cdr3_nt: TGTGCCAGCTCACCCTTCAGGCAGAACACCGGGGAGCTGTTTTTT
cdr3_aa: CASSPFRQNTGELFF

j_call: TRBJ2-7
v_call: TRBV5-1
clone_size: NA
cdr3_length: 16
d_call: TRBD2
cdr3_nt: TGCGCCAGCAGCTTCCGGACTAGCGGTCAAACTTACGAGCAGTACTTC
cdr3_aa: CASSFRTSGQTYEQYF

j_call: TRBJ2-5
v_call: TRBV18
clone_size: NA
cdr3_length: 13
d_call: NA
cdr3_nt: TGTGCCAGCTCGCCATTACGGTTGGAGACCCAGTACTTC
cdr3_aa: CASSPLRLETQYF

j_call: TRBJ1-2
v_call: TRBV2
clone_size: once
cdr3_length: 14
d_call: TRBD1
cdr3_nt: TGTGCCAGCAGCGAGGACAGGAATAACTATGGCTACACCTTC
cdr3_aa: CASSEDRNNYGYTF

j_call: TRBJ2-3
v_call: TRBV29-1
clone_size: NA
cdr3_length: 12
d_call: NA
cdr3_nt: TGCAGCGTAGAAGCGGGCACAGATACGCAGTATTTT
cdr3_aa: CSVEAGTDTQYF

j_call: TRBJ2-2
v_call: TRBV9
clone_size: NA
cdr3_length: 14
d_call: NA
cdr3_nt: TGTGCCAGCAGCCCCCTCGTGAACTCCGGGGAGCTGTTTTTT
cdr3_aa: CASSPLVNSGELFF

j_call: TRBJ2-5
v_call: TRBV2
clone_size: NA
cdr3_length: 14
d_call: TRBD1
cdr3_nt: TGTGCCAGCAGTAAGGACAGGGGTAGCGAGACCCAGTACTTC
cdr3_aa: CASSKDRGSETQYF

j_call: TRBJ1-1
v_call: TRBV7-9
clone_size: NA
cdr3_length: 14
d_call: NA
cdr3_nt: TGTGCCAGCAGCGCCGGACGGATTAACACTGAAGCTTTCTTT
cdr3_aa: CASSAGRINTEAFF

j_call: TRBJ2-5
v_call: TRBV6-1
clone_size: NA
cdr3_length: 13
d_call: TRBD2
cdr3_nt: TGTGCCAGCAAAGCGGGACACCAAGAGACCCAGTACTTC
cdr3_aa: CASKAGHQETQYF

j_call: TRBJ1-2
v_call: TRBV2
clone_size: NA
cdr3_length: 17
d_call: TRBD1
cdr3_nt: TGTGCCAGCACCCCAGGCCGGACAGGGGTCCTTAACTATGGCTACACCTTC
cdr3_aa: CASTPGRTGVLNYGYTF

j_call: TRBJ1-3
v_call: TRBV7-6
clone_size: NA
cdr3_length: 16
d_call: TRBD1
cdr3_nt: TGTGCCAGCAGCTTAAACGCGGACAGGGCTGGAAACACCATATATTTT
cdr3_aa: CASSLNADRAGNTIYF

j_call: TRBJ2-7
v_call: TRBV5-1
clone_size: NA
cdr3_length: 14
d_call: NA
cdr3_nt: TGCGCCAGCAGCTTGGGAACGGGCATCCACGAGCAGTACTTC
cdr3_aa: CASSLGTGIHEQYF

j_call: TRBJ1-5
v_call: TRBV6-5
clone_size: NA
cdr3_length: 14
d_call: TRBD1
cdr3_nt: TGTGCCAGCAGTTACGACAGGGAGTGGCGGCCCCAGCATTTT
cdr3_aa: CASSYDREWRPQHF

j_call: TRBJ2-5
v_call: TRBV4-1
clone_size: NA
cdr3_length: 15
d_call: NA
cdr3_nt: TGCGCCAGCAGCCAAGATGGCCATCCACAAGAGACCCAGTACTTC
cdr3_aa: CASSQDGHPQETQYF

j_call: TRBJ1-2
v_call: TRBV9
clone_size: NA
cdr3_length: 13
d_call: NA
cdr3_nt: TGTGCCAGCAGCGTCATGGATAACTATGGCTACACCTTC
cdr3_aa: CASSVMDNYGYTF

j_call: TRBJ2-3
v_call: TRBV4-1
clone_size: NA
cdr3_length: 15
d_call: NA
cdr3_nt: TGCGCCAGCAGCCAAGATGGGCAGAGAAGAGATACGCAGTATTTT
cdr3_aa: CASSQDGQRRDTQYF

j_call: TRBJ2-1
v_call: TRBV27
clone_size: NA
cdr3_length: 16
d_call: TRBD2
cdr3_nt: TGTGCCAGCAGTGGGTGGACTAGCGCTACCTACAATGAGCAGTTCTTC
cdr3_aa: CASSGWTSATYNEQFF

j_call: TRBJ1-1
v_call: TRBV18
clone_size: NA
cdr3_length: 17
d_call: TRBD1
cdr3_nt: TGTGCCAGCTCACCACCCCAGGGGGCATCCCCGAACACTGAAGCTTTCTTT
cdr3_aa: CASSPPQGASPNTEAFF

j_call: TRBJ1-5
v_call: TRBV18
clone_size: NA
cdr3_length: 15
d_call: TRBD1
cdr3_nt: TGTGCCAGCTCACCGGGACAGGGGAGCAATCAGCCCCAGCATTTT
cdr3_aa: CASSPGQGSNQPQHF

j_call: TRBJ2-2
v_call: TRBV6-5
clone_size: NA
cdr3_length: 12
d_call: NA
cdr3_nt: TGTGCCAGCAGTGTTCGTACCGGGGAGCTGTTTTTT
cdr3_aa: CASSVRTGELFF

j_call: TRBJ2-1
v_call: TRBV19
clone_size: NA
cdr3_length: 13
d_call: NA
cdr3_nt: TGTGCCAGTAGGGAGAGCTCCTACAATGAGCAGTTCTTC
cdr3_aa: CASRESSYNEQFF

j_call: TRBJ2-3
v_call: TRBV30
clone_size: NA
cdr3_length: 13
d_call: NA
cdr3_nt: TGTGCCTGGATACAGGGTAGCACAGATACGCAGTATTTT
cdr3_aa: CAWIQGSTDTQYF

j_call: TRBJ2-5
v_call: TRBV6-6
clone_size: NA
cdr3_length: 13
d_call: NA
cdr3_nt: TGTGCCGCTTGGAGGGGGCCGGAGGGGACCCAGTACTTC
cdr3_aa: CAAWRGPEGTQYF

j_call: TRBJ2-5
v_call: TRBV18
clone_size: NA
cdr3_length: 15
d_call: NA
cdr3_nt: TGTGCCAGCTCACACTCTTCAGGGGCACCAGAGACCCAGTACTTC
cdr3_aa: CASSHSSGAPETQYF

j_call: TRBJ2-4
v_call: TRBV30
clone_size: few
cdr3_length: 11
d_call: NA
cdr3_nt: TGTGCCTGGAGGGCCGGGAACATTCAGTACTTC
cdr3_aa: CAWRAGNIQYF

j_call: TRBJ1-2
v_call: TRBV5-4
clone_size: NA
cdr3_length: 14
d_call: NA
cdr3_nt: TGTGCCAGCAGCTCATCCCGGGACATTTATGGCTACACCTTC
cdr3_aa: CASSSSRDIYGYTF

j_call: TRBJ2-7
v_call: TRBV2
clone_size: NA
cdr3_length: 14
d_call: NA
cdr3_nt: TGTGCCAGCAGTGAAGTGGGACTGCCAGGCGAGCAGTACTTC
cdr3_aa: CASSEVGLPGEQYF

j_call: TRBJ1-4
v_call: TRBV6-5
clone_size: NA
cdr3_length: 14
d_call: NA
cdr3_nt: TGTGCCAGCAGTTACGGTCCAGCTAATGAAAAACTGTTTTTT
cdr3_aa: CASSYGPANEKLFF

j_call: TRBJ2-5
v_call: TRBV9
clone_size: NA
cdr3_length: 16
d_call: TRBD2
cdr3_nt: TGTGCCAGCAGCGTAGCTAGCGGGAGGGCCGTCGAGACCCAGTACTTC
cdr3_aa: CASSVASGRAVETQYF

j_call: TRBJ2-1
v_call: TRBV7-8
clone_size: once
cdr3_length: 15
d_call: TRBD2
cdr3_nt: TGTGCCAGCAGCTTCTCAGCGGGGCCCGACAATGAGCAGTTCTTC
cdr3_aa: CASSFSAGPDNEQFF

j_call: TRBJ2-1
v_call: TRBV6-5
clone_size: NA
cdr3_length: 15
d_call: TRBD2
cdr3_nt: TGTGCCAGCAGCGAACCTAGCGGGAGTTTGAGAAGGCAGTTCTTC
cdr3_aa: CASSEPSGSLRRQFF

j_call: TRBJ2-5
v_call: TRBV7-3
clone_size: NA
cdr3_length: 14
d_call: NA
cdr3_nt: TGTGCCAGCAGTCCAAACCTTGTAGGGGAGACCCAGTACTTC
cdr3_aa: CASSPNLVGETQYF

j_call: TRBJ1-3
v_call: TRBV6-1
clone_size: once
cdr3_length: 15
d_call: TRBD1
cdr3_nt: TGTGCCAGCAGTGTTGGGACAGGGGACGGAAACACCATATATTTT
cdr3_aa: CASSVGTGDGNTIYF

j_call: TRBJ1-5
v_call: TRBV15
clone_size: NA
cdr3_length: 15
d_call: NA
cdr3_nt: TGTGCCACCAGCAGAGATCGAGAGGCGGCAAGGCCCCAGCATTTT
cdr3_aa: CATSRDREAARPQHF

j_call: TRBJ1-1
v_call: TRBV30
clone_size: NA
cdr3_length: 13
d_call: NA
cdr3_nt: TGTGCCTGGAAGGGAGGGGTGAACACTGAAGCTTTCTTT
cdr3_aa: CAWKGGVNTEAFF

j_call: TRBJ2-2
v_call: TRBV27
clone_size: NA
cdr3_length: 14
d_call: NA
cdr3_nt: TGTGCCAGCAAAGGGGGAGTAGGAACCGGGGAGCTGTTTTTT
cdr3_aa: CASKGGVGTGELFF